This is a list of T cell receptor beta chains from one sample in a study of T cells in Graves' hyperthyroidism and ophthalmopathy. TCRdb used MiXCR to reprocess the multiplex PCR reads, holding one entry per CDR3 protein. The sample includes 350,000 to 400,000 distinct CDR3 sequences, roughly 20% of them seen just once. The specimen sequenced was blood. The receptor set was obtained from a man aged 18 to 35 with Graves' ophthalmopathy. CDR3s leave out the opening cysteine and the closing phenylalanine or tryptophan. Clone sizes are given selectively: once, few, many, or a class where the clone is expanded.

CDR3aa: ASSFGHSYEQY
v_gene: TRBV5-1
abundance: many

CDR3aa: ATSDFKGEEETQY
v_gene: TRBV24-1
abundance: many

CDR3aa: ASSPSSGGDAEAF
v_gene: TRBV4-2
abundance: few

CDR3aa: ASSEAWVGNTEAF
v_gene: TRBV2
abundance: NA

CDR3aa: ASSLRGRQYNEQF
v_gene: TRBV5-6
abundance: NA

CDR3aa: ASSLGTGALGRALSYEQY
v_gene: TRBV28
abundance: many

CDR3aa: ASSRGNRVEETQY
v_gene: TRBV5-6
abundance: NA

CDR3aa: ASSPTGDGETQY
v_gene: TRBV7-3
abundance: NA

CDR3aa: ASSGGGGDQPQH
v_gene: TRBV5-6
abundance: NA

CDR3aa: ASSYGPAYTNYGYT
v_gene: TRBV6-2/TRBV6-3
abundance: few

CDR3aa: ASSPLGGVNEQF
v_gene: TRBV7-3
abundance: NA

CDR3aa: SARGGVEQY
v_gene: TRBV20-1
abundance: many

CDR3aa: ASSSGTSGGLNEQF
v_gene: TRBV5-1
abundance: NA

CDR3aa: ATGTSYEQY
v_gene: TRBV6-1
abundance: few

CDR3aa: ASSQTTGVYGYT
v_gene: TRBV3-1
abundance: many

CDR3aa: SARDPKTGELF
v_gene: TRBV20-1
abundance: NA

CDR3aa: ATSETGTGFSYEQY
v_gene: TRBV24-1
abundance: NA

CDR3aa: ASSLNPGLGYGYT
v_gene: TRBV27
abundance: many

CDR3aa: AISAGQEGYT
v_gene: TRBV10-3
abundance: few

CDR3aa: ASSPDLNSGNTIY
v_gene: TRBV6-1
abundance: NA

CDR3aa: ASRVPGRPWDGYT
v_gene: TRBV6-1
abundance: many

CDR3aa: AVRELAGGTDTQY
v_gene: TRBV6-1
abundance: many

CDR3aa: ASSPKPSNRAGETQY
v_gene: TRBV27
abundance: many

CDR3aa: SGLRTGGGETQY
v_gene: TRBV29-1
abundance: NA

CDR3aa: ASSVPHQPQH
v_gene: TRBV28
abundance: NA

CDR3aa: ASIPDPMGETQY
v_gene: TRBV28
abundance: many

CDR3aa: ASSEDRVEKLF
v_gene: TRBV6-1
abundance: NA

CDR3aa: ASSQIDSNYGYT
v_gene: TRBV14
abundance: NA

CDR3aa: ASSLTPFSLYGYT
v_gene: TRBV12-3/TRBV12-4
abundance: many

CDR3aa: ASSLTGGAEQY
v_gene: TRBV10-1
abundance: many

CDR3aa: ASSITEDLTDTQY
v_gene: TRBV19
abundance: few

CDR3aa: SALPGQVDTGELF
v_gene: TRBV20-1
abundance: few

CDR3aa: ASSPRGEDSPLH
v_gene: TRBV5-1
abundance: few